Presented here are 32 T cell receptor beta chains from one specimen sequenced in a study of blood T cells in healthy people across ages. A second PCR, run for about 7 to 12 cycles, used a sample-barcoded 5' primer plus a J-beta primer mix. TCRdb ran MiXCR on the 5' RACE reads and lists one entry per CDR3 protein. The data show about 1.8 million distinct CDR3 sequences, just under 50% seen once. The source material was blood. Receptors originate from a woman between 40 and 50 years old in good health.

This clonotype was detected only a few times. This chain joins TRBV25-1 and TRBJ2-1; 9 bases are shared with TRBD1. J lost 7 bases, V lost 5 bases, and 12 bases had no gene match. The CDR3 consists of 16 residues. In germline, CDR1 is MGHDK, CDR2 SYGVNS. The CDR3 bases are TGTGCCAGCAGTTCCATGGGACAGGGAAGTGTGAATGAGCAGTTCTTC. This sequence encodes CASSSMGQGSVNEQFF.

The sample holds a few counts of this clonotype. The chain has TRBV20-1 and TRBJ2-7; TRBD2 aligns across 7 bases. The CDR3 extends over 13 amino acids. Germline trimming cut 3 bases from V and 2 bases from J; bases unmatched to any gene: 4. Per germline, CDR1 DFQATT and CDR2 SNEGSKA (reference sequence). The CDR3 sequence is CSASSGTTYEQYF. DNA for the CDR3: TGCAGTGCTAGCAGCGGGACCACCTACGAGCAGTACTTC.

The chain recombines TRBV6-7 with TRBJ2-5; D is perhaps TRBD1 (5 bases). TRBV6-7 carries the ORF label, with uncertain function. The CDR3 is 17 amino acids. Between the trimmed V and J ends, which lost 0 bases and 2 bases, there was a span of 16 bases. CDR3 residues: CASSYSRKGLLQETQYF. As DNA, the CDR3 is TGTGCCAGCAGTTACTCGAGAAAGGGGTTACTGCAAGAGACCCAGTACTTC.

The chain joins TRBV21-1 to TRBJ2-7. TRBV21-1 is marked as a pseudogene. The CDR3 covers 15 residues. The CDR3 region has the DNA TGTGCCAGCAGCAAAACCCAGCAGGACCCCTACGAGCAGTACTTC. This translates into CASSKTQQDPYEQYF.

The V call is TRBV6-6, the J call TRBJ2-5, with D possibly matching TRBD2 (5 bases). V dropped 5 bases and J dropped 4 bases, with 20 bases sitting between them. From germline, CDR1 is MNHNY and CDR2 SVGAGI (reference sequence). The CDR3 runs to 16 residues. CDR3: CASSPTGFWQRETQYF. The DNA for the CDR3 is TGTGCCAGCAGTCCCACGGGGTTTTGGCAACGAGAGACCCAGTACTTC.

The CDR3, as DNA: TGCAGTGCTAGAGGCCTGGGACTAGCGGCCTCCTACGAGCAGTACTTC. Amino acid sequence: CSARGLGLAASYEQYF. The chain carries TRBV20-1 and TRBJ2-7; 11 bases align to TRBD2. The CDR3 has 16 amino acids. Germline V gives CDR1 DFQATT, CDR2 SNEGSKA (reference sequence). Trimming took 1 base from V and 0 from J; bases not matched to a gene: 5.

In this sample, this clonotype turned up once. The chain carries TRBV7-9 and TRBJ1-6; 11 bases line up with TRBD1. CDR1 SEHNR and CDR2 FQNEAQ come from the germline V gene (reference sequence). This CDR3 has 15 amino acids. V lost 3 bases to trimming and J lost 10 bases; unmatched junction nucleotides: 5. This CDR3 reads CASSLGTGGRSPLHF. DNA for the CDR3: TGTGCCAGCAGCTTGGGGACAGGGGGTCGGTCACCCCTCCACTTT.

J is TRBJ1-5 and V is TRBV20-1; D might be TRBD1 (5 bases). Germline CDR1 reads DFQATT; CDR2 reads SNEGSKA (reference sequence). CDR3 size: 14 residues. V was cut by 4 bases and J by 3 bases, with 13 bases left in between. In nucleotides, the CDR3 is TGCAGTGCTATTGACAGCCGAAACAATCAGCCCCAGCATTTT. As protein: CSAIDSRNNQPQHF.

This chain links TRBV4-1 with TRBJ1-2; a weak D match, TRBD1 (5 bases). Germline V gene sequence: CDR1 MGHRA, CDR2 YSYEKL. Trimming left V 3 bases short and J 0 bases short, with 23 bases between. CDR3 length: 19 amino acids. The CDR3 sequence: CASSHSVTDGRLANYGYTF. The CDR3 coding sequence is TGCGCCAGCAGCCATTCGGTGACAGACGGAAGATTAGCTAACTATGGCTACACCTTC.

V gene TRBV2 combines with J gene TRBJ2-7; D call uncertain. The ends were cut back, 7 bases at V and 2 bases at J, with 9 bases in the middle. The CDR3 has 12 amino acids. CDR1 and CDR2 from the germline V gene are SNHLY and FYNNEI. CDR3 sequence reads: CASIGSAYEQYF. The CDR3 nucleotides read TGTGCCAGCATTGGGTCGGCCTACGAGCAGTACTTC.

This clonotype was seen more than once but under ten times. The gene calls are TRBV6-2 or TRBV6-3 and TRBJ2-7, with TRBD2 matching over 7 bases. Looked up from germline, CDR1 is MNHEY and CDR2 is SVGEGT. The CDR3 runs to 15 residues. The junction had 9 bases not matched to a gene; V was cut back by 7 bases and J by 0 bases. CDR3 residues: CASTERGGNSYEQYF. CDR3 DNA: TGTGCCAGCACCGAACGGGGAGGGAACTCCTACGAGCAGTACTTC.

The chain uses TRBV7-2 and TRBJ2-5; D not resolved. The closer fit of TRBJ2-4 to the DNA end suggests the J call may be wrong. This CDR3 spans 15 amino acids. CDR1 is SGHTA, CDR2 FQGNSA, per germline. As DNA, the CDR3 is TGTGCCAGCAGCTTATCCCCCTTCGGCAAAAACATTCAGTACTTC. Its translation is CASSLSPFGKNIQYF.

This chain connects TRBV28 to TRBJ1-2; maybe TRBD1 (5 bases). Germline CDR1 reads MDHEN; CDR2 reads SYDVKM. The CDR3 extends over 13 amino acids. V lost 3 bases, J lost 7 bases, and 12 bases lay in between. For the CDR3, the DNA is TGTGCCAGCAGTTTCTTGGGGACCTGTGGCTACACCTTC. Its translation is CASSFLGTCGYTF.

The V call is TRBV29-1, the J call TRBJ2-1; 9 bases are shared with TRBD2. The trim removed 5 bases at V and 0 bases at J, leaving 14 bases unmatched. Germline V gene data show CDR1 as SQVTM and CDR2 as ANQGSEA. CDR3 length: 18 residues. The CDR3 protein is CSVRGTSSGGSSYNEQFF. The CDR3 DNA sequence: TGCAGCGTTAGGGGTACCTCGAGCGGGGGGAGCTCCTACAATGAGCAGTTCTTC.

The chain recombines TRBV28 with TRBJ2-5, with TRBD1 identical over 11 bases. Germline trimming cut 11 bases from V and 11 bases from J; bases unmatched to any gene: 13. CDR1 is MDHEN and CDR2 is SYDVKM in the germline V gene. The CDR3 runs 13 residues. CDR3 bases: TGTGCCGCCAGGACAGGGGGCGGCAATGAGCAGTACTTC. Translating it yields CAARTGGGNEQYF.

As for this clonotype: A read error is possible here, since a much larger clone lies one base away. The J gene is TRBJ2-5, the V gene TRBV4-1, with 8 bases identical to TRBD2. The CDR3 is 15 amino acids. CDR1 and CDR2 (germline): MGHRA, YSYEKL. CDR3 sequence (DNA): TGCGCCAACAGCCAACTCAGCGGGGGACAAGAGACCCAGTACTTC. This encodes CANSQLSGGQETQYF.

As DNA, the CDR3 is TGCAGTGCTCAAGACTCCTCGGCGGCCAAAAACATTCAGTACTTC. This sequence encodes CSAQDSSAAKNIQYF. The chain recombines TRBV20-1 with TRBJ2-4; D not certain. In germline, CDR1 is DFQATT, CDR2 SNEGSKA (reference sequence). The CDR3 is made up of 15 amino acids. Trimming stripped 5 bases from V and 1 base from J, with 15 bases between.

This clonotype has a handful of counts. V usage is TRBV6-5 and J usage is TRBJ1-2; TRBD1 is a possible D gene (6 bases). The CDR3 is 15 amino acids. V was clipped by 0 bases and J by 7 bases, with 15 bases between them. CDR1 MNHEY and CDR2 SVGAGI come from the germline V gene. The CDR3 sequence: CASSYSGAGASGYTF. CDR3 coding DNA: TGTGCCAGCAGTTACTCAGGGGCAGGGGCAAGTGGCTACACCTTC.

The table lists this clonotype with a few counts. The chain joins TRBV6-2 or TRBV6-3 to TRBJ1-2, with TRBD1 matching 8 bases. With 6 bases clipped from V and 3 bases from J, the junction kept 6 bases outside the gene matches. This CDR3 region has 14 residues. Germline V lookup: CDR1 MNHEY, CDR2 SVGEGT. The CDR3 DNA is TGTGCCAGCAGGGCCACAGGGGGAGACTATGGCTACACCTTC. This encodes CASRATGGDYGYTF.

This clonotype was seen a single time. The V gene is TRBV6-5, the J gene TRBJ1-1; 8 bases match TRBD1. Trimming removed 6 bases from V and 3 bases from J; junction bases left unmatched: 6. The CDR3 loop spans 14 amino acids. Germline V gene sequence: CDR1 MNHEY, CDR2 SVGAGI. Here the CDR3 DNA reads TGTGCCAGCAGGGGGGGACAGGCCTACACTGAAGCTTTCTTT. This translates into CASRGGQAYTEAFF.

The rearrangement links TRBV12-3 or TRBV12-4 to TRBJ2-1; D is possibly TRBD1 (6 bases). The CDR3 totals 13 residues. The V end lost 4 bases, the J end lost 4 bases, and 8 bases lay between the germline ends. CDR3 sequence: CASSWDNYNEQFF. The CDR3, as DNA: TGTGCCAGCAGTTGGGACAATTACAATGAGCAGTTCTTC.

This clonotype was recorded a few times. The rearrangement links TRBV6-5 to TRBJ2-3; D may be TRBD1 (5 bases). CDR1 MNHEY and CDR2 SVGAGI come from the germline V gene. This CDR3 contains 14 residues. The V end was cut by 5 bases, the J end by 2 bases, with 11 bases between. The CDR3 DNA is TGTGCCAGCAGTGGACAATATTTCACAGATACGCAGTATTTT. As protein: CASSGQYFTDTQYF.

The CDR3 loop reads CASSTGLTEAFF. CDR3 nucleotides: TGTGCCAGCAGCACAGGGCTCACTGAAGCTTTCTTT. The chain combines TRBV28 with TRBJ1-1; maybe TRBD1 (6 bases). The CDR3 length is 12 residues. Trimming took off 6 bases at V and 4 bases at J, with 9 bases between the two ends. Germline V gene data show CDR1 as MDHEN and CDR2 as SYDVKM.

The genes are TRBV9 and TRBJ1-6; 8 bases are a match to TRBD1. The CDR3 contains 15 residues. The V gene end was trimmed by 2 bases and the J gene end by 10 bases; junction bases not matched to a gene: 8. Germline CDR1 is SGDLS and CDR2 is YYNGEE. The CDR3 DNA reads TGTGCCAGCAGCGTTGACAGGGGTATAGGCTCACCCCTCCACTTT. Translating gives CASSVDRGIGSPLHF.

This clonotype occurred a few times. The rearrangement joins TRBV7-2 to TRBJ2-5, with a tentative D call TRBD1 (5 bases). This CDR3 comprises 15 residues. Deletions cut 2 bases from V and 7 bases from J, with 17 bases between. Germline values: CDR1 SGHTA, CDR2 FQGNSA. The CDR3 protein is CASSLNRNTRGTQYF. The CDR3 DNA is TGTGCCAGCAGCTTAAACAGAAACACAAGGGGGACCCAGTACTTC.

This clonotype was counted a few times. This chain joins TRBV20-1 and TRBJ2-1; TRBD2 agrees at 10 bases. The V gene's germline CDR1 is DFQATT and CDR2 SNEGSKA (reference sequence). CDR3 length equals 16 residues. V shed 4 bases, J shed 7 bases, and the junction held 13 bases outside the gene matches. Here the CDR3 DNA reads TGCAGTGCTACCCCGACTTCTAGCGGGGGTAGGAATGAGCAGTTCTTC. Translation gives CSATPTSSGGRNEQFF.

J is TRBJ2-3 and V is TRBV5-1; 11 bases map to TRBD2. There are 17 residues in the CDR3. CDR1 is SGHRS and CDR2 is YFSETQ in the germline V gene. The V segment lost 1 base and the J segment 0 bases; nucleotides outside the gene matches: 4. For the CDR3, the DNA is TGCGCCAGCAGCTTGCGTCCTAGCGGGGGGAGCACAGATACGCAGTATTTT. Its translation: CASSLRPSGGSTDTQYF.

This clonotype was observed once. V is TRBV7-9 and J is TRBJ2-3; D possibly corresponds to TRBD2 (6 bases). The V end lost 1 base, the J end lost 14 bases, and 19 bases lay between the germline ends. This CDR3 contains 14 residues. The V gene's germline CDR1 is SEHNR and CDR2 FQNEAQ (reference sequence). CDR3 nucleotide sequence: TGTGCCAGCAGCTTAGGCCGGGAGACATCCTCGTTGTATTTT. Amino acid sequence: CASSLGRETSSLYF.

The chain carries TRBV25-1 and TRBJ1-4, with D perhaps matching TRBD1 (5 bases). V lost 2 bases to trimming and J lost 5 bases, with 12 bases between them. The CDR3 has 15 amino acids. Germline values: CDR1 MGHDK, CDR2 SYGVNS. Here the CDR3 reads CASSEHSRGNEKLFF. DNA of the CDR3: TGTGCCAGCAGTGAACACTCACGGGGGAATGAAAAACTGTTTTTT.

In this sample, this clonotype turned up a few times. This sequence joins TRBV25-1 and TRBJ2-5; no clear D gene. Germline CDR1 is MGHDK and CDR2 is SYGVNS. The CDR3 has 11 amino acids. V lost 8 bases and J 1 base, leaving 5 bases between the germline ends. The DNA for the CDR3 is TGTGCCAGCCACTTCCAAGAGACCCAGTACTTC. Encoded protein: CASHFQETQYF.

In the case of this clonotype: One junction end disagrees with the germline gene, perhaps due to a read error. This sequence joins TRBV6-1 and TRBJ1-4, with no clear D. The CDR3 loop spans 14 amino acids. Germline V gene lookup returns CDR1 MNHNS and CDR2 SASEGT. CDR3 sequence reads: CASSDLGFNEKLFF. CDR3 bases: TGTGCCAGCAGTGACCTGGGATTTAATGAAAAACTGTTTTTC.

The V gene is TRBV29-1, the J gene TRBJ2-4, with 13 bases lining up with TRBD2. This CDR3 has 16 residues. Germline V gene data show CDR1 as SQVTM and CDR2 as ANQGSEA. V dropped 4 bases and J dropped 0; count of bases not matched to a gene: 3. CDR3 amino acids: CSVVGLAGIAKNIQYF. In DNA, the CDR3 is TGCAGCGTTGTGGGACTAGCGGGGATAGCCAAAAACATTCAGTACTTC.